This record looks at one TCR beta chain sequence and its context. This sample stems from a study of T cells after somatic rescue of genetic block. The CDR3 spans 18 residues. V lost 5 bases and J 0 bases, leaving 20 bases between the germline ends. Germline lookup yields CDR1 SGHAT and CDR2 FQNNGV. Only in-frame clones appear in the TCRdb table, and some are missing; sequencing was by immunoSEQ multiplex PCR. The sample consists of around 70,000 clones, 92% of them appearing once. The sequencing sample was made of peripheral blood mononuclear cells (PBMCs). The sequence derives from a man between 35 and 55 years old. This sequence joins TRBV11-2 and TRBJ1-3, with D uncertain. The CDR3, as DNA: TGTGCCAGCAGCAATCGACCTGGTAGTTCGAGCTCTGGAAACACCATATATTTT. It yields the protein CASSNRPGSSSSGNTIYF.